This TCR beta chain was profiled in a study of CD4 T cells in relation to SARS-CoV-2 and coronaviruses (TCRdb year 2021). In the study overall: In the ViraFEST assay, PBMCs were cultured with antigen for around nine days, after which TCR beta CDR3s were sequenced to identify antigen-specific clonal expansions. An HIV-1 Nef peptide pool or a culture without peptide was used as the negative reference condition. HLA restriction was mapped for shared crossreactive spike epitopes using patient-derived lymphoblastoid cell lines. At the level of individual TCR clonotypes, the study measured memory CD4+ T cell crossreactivity between SARS-CoV-2 spike protein and common cold coronavirus spike proteins. The Adaptive Biotechnologies TCR-sequencing kit was used for samples from a few pre-COVID donors and for the naive versus memory experiments, whereas the other data were Illumina-based. A different TCR-beta assay, based on Illumina, was used to sequence expansion assays from other donors in the study.

The library was prepared using the immunoSEQ multiplex PCR assay. Processing in the source paper ran as follows. During preprocessing, nonproductive sequences were removed, along with CDR3s that did not begin with C, did not end with F or W, or were shorter than 7 amino acids. The MANAFEST web app was used to call antigen-specific clonotypes on the basis of expansion compared with the reference and with other culture wells. A clone was considered positive if significant expansion relative to the reference culture was observed in 2 of 3 replicate wells at an FDR below 0.05. Positive clones also required significant expansion versus all other tandem wells and an odds ratio above 5. Pairwise Levenshtein distance, computed with the stringdist R package after three terminal residues were trimmed from each end, was used as the measure of CDR3 homology. Here the immuneACCESS table is served through TCRdb, limited to in-frame sequences with V and J called. Missing clones are a known gap in these copies; in checked studies unresolved V genes cover under half, and the rest lacks a known reason. V and J calls and clone size are as listed in that table; D and trimming were resolved from the DNA. Counted in this sample were nearly 30,000 clones; 60% to 85% of them appeared once. Of the sample, 14% to 15% falls within the top ten clones.

The CDR3 contains 14 residues, cysteine and phenylalanine counted. Left in the record is the CDR3 DNA by itself, 42 bases read in frame from the first base. Trimming removed 4 bases from V and 4 bases from J; the gene matches leave 4 bases unexplained. CDR1 SGDLS and CDR2 YYNGEE are derived from the germline V gene. General findings and caveats noted by the study authors: The study was constrained by small numbers of patients and of tested TCRs. Because no donor provided both pre-pandemic and post-infection samples, tracing the source of pre-existing responses was limited. Crossreactive clones showed significantly weaker SARS-CoV-2-driven expansion than monoreactive clones, consistent with antigenic imprinting. In approximately 65% of donors, memory CD4+ clonotypes turned up that crossrecognized SARS-CoV-2 and at least one common cold coronavirus spike. Crossreactivity analysis was centred on spike protein, so crossreactivity against other viral proteins was not assessed.

This clone was observed a handful of times. No cognate antigen has been identified for it. No much larger clone exists at a distance of one base, and base qualities are not known. CD4+ T cells from unexposed donors were collected before the COVID-19 pandemic (2011-2018). After about 9 days of culture, CD4+ T cells were isolated with the EasySep CD4+ T cell isolation kit. Unexposed donor CD4+ T cells were tested for reactivity to SARS-CoV-2 S and N and four common cold coronavirus spike pools, as cell number allowed. Each well held more than 1.5 million PBMCs cultured in IMDM containing roughly 5.1% human AB serum and approximately 9.3 IU/ml IL-2. Half of the culture medium was replaced with fresh IL-2-containing medium on days 3 and 7. In general, triplicate replicate wells were used for every peptide culture condition. Leukapheresis product for the unexposed donors was bought commercially. Ficoll-Paque PLUS gradient centrifugation was used to isolate PBMCs from either whole blood or leukapheresis product. PBMCs were either cryopreserved at -140 degrees C or used fresh in the expansion assay. The QIAamp Micro DNA Kit was used to extract genomic DNA from the CD4+ T cells.

The specimen was CD4+ T cells from PBMCs, cultured in vitro. Rearrangement joined TRBV9 to TRBJ1-5; TRBD1 fits 8 bases in the junction. The TCR sequence derives from a human donor in good health. The CDR3 protein sequence reads: CASSPTGGNQPQHF. The bases are TGTGCCAGCAGCCCTACAGGGGGTAATCAGCCCCAGCATTTT.